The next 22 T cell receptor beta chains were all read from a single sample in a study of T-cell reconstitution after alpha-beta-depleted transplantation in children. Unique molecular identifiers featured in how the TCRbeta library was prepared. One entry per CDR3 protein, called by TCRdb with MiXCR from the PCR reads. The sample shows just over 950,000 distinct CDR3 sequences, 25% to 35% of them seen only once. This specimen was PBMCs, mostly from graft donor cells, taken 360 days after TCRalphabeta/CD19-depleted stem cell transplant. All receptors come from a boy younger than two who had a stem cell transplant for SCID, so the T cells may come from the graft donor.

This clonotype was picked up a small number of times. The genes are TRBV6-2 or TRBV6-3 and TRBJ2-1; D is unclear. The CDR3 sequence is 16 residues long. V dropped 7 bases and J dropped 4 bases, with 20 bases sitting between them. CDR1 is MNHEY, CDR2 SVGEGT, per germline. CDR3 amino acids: CASTPPSLRSYNEQFF. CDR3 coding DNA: TGTGCCAGCACCCCCCCAAGCCTCCGATCTTACAATGAGCAGTTCTTC.

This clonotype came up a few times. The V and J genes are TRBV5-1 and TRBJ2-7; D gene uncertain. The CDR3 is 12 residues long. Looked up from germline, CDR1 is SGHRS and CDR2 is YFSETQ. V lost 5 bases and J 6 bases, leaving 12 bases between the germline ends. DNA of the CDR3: TGCGCCAGCAGTGATAGGAAGACCGAGCAGTACTTC. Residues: CASSDRKTEQYF.

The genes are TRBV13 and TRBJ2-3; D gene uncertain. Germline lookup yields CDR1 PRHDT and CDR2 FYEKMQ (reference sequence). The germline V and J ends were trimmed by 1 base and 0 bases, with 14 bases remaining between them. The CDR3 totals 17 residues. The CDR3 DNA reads TGTGCCAGCAGCTTAGTGCAGTGGGGAAGGAGCACAGATACGCAGTATTTT. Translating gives CASSLVQWGRSTDTQYF.

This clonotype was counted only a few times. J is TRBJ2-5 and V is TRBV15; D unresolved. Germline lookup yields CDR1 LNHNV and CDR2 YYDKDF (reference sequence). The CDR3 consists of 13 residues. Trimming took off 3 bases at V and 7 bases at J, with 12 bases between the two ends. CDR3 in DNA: TGTGCCACCAGCAGGGTCTCACCAGGGACCCAGTACTTC. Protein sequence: CATSRVSPGTQYF. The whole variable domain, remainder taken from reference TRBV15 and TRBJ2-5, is DAMVIQNPRYQVTQFGKPVTLSCSQTLNHNVMYWYQQKSSQAPKLLFHYYDKDFNNEADTPDNFQSRRPNTSFCFLDIRSPGLGDTAMYLCATSRVSPGTQYFGPGTRLLVL.

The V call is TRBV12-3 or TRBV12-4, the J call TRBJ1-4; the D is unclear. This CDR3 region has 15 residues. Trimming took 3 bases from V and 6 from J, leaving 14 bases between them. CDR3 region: CASSFKGGIDEKLFF. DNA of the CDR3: TGTGCCAGCAGTTTTAAAGGAGGGATCGATGAAAAACTGTTTTTT.

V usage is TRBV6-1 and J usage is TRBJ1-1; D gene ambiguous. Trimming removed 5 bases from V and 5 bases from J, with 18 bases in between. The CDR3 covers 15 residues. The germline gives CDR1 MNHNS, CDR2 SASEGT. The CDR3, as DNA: TGTGCCAGCAGTCTCTCCCGGAGATTGGGAACTGAAGCTTTCTTT. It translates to CASSLSRRLGTEAFF.

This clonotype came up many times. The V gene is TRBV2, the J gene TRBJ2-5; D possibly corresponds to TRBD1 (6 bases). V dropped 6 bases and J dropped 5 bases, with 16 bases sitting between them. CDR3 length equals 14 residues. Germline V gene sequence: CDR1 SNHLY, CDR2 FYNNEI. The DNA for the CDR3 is TGTGCCAGCAGGGAGACAGGTCTAGGGGAGACCCAGTACTTC. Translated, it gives CASRETGLGETQYF.

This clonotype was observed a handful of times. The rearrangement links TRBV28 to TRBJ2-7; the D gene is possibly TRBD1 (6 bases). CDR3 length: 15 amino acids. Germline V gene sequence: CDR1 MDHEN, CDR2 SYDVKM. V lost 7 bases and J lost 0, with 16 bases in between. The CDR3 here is CASTKKGHSSYEQYF. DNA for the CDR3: TGTGCCAGCACTAAAAAGGGACACAGCTCCTACGAGCAGTACTTC.

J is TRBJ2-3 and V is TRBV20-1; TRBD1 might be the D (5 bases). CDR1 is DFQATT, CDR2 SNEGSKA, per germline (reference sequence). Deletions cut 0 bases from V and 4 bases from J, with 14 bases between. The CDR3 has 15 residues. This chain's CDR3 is CSARDGHQAADTQYF. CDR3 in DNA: TGCAGTGCTAGAGATGGACATCAGGCGGCAGATACGCAGTATTTT.

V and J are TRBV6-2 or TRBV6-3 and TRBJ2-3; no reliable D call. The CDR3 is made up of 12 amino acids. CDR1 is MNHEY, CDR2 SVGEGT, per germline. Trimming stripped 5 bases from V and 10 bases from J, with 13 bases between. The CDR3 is CASSAARWAQYF. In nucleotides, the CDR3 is TGTGCCAGCAGTGCAGCTAGGTGGGCGCAGTATTTT.

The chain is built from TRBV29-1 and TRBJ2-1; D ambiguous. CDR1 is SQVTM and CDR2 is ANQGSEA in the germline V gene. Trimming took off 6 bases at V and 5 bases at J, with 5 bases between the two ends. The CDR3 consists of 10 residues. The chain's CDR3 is CSVRHNEQFF. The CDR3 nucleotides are TGCAGCGTGCGCCACAATGAGCAGTTCTTC.

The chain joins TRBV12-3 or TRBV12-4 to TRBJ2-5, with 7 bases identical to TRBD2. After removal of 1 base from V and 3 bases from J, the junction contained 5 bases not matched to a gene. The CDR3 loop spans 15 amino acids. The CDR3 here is CASSLVGLTKETQYF. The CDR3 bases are TGTGCCAGCAGTTTAGTGGGACTAACGAAAGAGACCCAGTACTTC.

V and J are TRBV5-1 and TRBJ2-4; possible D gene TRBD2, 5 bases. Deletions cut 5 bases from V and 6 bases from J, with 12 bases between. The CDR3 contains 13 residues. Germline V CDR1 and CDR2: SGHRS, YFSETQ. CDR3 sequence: CASSSSEGNIQYF. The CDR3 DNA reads TGCGCCAGCAGTAGCTCCGAGGGAAACATTCAGTACTTC.

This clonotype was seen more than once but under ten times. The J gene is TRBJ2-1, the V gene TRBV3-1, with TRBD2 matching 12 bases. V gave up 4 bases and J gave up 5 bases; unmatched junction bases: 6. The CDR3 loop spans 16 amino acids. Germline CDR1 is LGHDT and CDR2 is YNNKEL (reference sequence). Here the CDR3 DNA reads TGTGCCAGCAGCCCCGTCGCTAGCGGGGGGGACAATGAGCAGTTCTTC. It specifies CASSPVASGGDNEQFF.

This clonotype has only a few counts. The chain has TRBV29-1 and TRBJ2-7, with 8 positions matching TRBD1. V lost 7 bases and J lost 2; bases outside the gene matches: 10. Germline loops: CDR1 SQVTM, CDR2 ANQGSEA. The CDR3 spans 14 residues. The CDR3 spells CSASDRGPPYEQYF. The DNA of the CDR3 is TGCAGCGCCAGCGACAGGGGACCACCCTACGAGCAGTACTTC.

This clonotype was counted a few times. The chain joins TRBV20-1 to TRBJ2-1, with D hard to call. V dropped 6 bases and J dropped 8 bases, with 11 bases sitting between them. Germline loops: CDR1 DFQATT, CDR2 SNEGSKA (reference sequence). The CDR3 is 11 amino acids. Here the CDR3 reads CSARILDEQFF. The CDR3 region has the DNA TGCAGTGCCCGGATACTGGATGAGCAGTTCTTC.

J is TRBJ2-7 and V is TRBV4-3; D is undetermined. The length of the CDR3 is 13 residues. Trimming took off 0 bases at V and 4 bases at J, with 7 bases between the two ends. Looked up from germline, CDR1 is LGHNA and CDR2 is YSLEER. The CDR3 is CASSQEPSYEQYF. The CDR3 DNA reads TGCGCCAGCAGCCAAGAGCCTTCTTACGAGCAGTACTTC.

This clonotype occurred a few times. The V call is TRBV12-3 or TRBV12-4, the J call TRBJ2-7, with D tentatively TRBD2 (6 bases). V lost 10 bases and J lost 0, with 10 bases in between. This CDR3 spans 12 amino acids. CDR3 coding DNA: TGTGCCACCGGGAGAAGCTCCTACGAGCAGTACTTC. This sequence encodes CATGRSSYEQYF.

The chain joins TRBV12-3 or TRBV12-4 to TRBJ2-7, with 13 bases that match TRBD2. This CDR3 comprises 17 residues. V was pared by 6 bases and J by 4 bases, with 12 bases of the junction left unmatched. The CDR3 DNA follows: TGTGCCAGCAGCCTCATCCGCGGACTAGCGGGAGATTACGAGCAGTACTTC. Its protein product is CASSLIRGLAGDYEQYF.

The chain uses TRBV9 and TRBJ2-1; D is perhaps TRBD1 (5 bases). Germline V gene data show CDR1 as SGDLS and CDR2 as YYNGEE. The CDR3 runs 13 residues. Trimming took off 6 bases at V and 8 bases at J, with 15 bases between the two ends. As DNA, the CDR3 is TGTGCCAGCATGCAGGGTGAGGTCCATGAGCAGTTCTTC. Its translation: CASMQGEVHEQFF.

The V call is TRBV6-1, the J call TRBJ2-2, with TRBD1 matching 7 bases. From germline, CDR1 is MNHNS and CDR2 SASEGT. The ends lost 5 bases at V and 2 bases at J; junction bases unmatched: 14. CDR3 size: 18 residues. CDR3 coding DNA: TGTGCCAGCAGTCCTATAGGGGACAGCGATTATAACACCGGGGAGCTGTTTTTT. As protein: CASSPIGDSDYNTGELFF.

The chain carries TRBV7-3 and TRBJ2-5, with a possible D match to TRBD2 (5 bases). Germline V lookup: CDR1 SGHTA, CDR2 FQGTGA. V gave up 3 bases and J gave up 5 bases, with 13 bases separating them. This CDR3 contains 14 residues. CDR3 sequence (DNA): TGTGCCAGCAGCTTCGCTAGCAGGCGTGAGACCCAGTACTTC. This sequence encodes CASSFASRRETQYF.